Shown below are 16 T cell receptor beta chains from a single sample sequenced in a study of cytomegalovirus exposure and HLA in healthy donors. Both 60 Vbeta primers and 13 Jbeta primers went into the PCR. TCRdb's copy holds only in-frame clones and misses some; the assay was immunoSEQ multiplex PCR. The sample holds roughly 43,000 clones. Sequenced input: PBMCs. The receptors stem from a woman aged 40 to 55 in good health and CMV-seronegative.

The gene calls are TRBV9 and TRBJ2-3; D perhaps matches TRBD1 (5 bases). The CDR3 runs to 15 residues. CDR1 SGDLS and CDR2 YYNGEE come from the germline V gene. The V end was cut by 3 bases, the J end by 1 base, with 12 bases between. CDR3 DNA: TGTGCCAGCAGCGGCGGACAAACCCGCACAGATACGCAGTATTTT. It specifies CASSGGQTRTDTQYF.

In DNA form, the CDR3 reads TGCGCCAGCAGCGCGAAACCTAAAATTCGAATAGCTAACACTGAAGCTTTCTTT. The encoded protein is CASSAKPKIRIANTEAFF. V gene TRBV5-1 combines with J gene TRBJ1-1; D uncertain. Looked up from germline, CDR1 is SGHRS and CDR2 is YFSETQ. The V end lost 4 bases, the J end lost 2 bases, and 24 bases lay between the germline ends. This CDR3 has 18 amino acids.

The rearrangement joins TRBV5-1 to TRBJ1-3, with unresolved D. Trimming pared 3 bases from V and 0 bases from J, leaving 16 bases between. The CDR3 is 17 amino acids. The germline V gene has CDR1 SGHRS and CDR2 YFSETQ. This CDR3 reads CASSSRARSISGNTIYF. In DNA, the CDR3 is TGCGCCAGCAGCTCGAGAGCGCGGAGCATCTCTGGAAACACCATATATTTT. Variable domain in full (rest from reference TRBV5-1 and TRBJ1-3): KAGVTQTPRYLIKTRGQQVTLSCSPISGHRSVSWYQQTPGQGLQFLFEYFSETQRNKGNFPGRFSGRQFSNSRSEMNVSTLELGDSALYLCASSSRARSISGNTIYFGEGSWLTVV.

This chain links TRBV28 with TRBJ2-7; no clear D gene. CDR3 length equals 11 residues. Germline CDR1 MDHEN, CDR2 SYDVKM. V was trimmed by 7 bases and J by 4 bases, leaving 8 bases between them. CDR3: CASKQNYEQYF. DNA of the CDR3: TGTGCCAGCAAACAAAATTACGAGCAGTACTTC.

V and J are TRBV28 and TRBJ2-7; the D is unclear. The V gene lost 5 bases and the J gene lost 5 bases, with 13 bases spanning the gap. This CDR3 has 13 residues. The V gene's germline CDR1 is MDHEN and CDR2 SYDVKM. The CDR3, as DNA: TGTGCCAGCAGTGCCGAGAACAGAGACGAGCAGTACTTC. This codes for CASSAENRDEQYF.

The chain is built from TRBV10-3 and TRBJ1-2, with D perhaps TRBD1 (5 bases). Per germline, CDR1 ENHRY and CDR2 SYGVKD. Trimming stripped 2 bases from V and 8 bases from J, with 6 bases between. This CDR3 region has 11 residues. The CDR3 coding sequence is TGTGCCATCAGTGAGCCAGGGGGCTACACCTTC. As protein: CAISEPGGYTF.

This chain uses TRBV28 with TRBJ2-7; TRBD2 matches at 7 bases. Germline-derived CDR1 and CDR2 are MDHEN and SYDVKM. With V trimmed by 6 bases and J by 0 bases, 5 bases remained unmatched. This CDR3 contains 14 residues. CDR3 loop: CASSSGGSSYEQYF. The DNA of the CDR3 is TGTGCCAGCAGCTCGGGCGGGAGCTCCTACGAGCAGTACTTC. Drawing the rest from reference TRBV28 and TRBJ2-7, the complete variable domain is DVKVTQSSRYLVKRTGEKVFLECVQDMDHENMFWYRQDPGLGLRLIYFSYDVKMKEKGDIPEGYSVSREKKERFSLILESASTNQTSMYLCASSSGGSSYEQYFGPGTRLTVT.

The chain joins TRBV9 to TRBJ2-1; 16 bases fit TRBD2. The germline V gene has CDR1 SGDLS and CDR2 YYNGEE. The CDR3 loop spans 18 amino acids. Unmatched junction bases numbered 10, after V lost 3 bases and J lost 7 bases. The CDR3 DNA is TGTGCCAGCAGCGATCAACCCGGGACTAGCGGGAGGGGGAATGAGCAGTTCTTC. This gives the protein CASSDQPGTSGRGNEQFF.

V is TRBV5-4 and J is TRBJ2-3; perhaps TRBD2 as D (6 bases). Germline CDR1 reads SGHNT; CDR2 reads YYREEE (reference sequence). The CDR3 totals 14 residues. V was pared by 4 bases and J by 4 bases, with 13 bases between. The chain's CDR3 is CASSIAGTSDTQYF. The CDR3 DNA reads as TGTGCCAGCAGCATAGCCGGGACTTCAGATACGCAGTATTTT.

CDR3 sequence reads: CASSHGGGYEQYF. The DNA for the CDR3 is TGTGCCAGCAGCCACGGGGGAGGCTACGAGCAGTACTTC. The chain is built from TRBV28 and TRBJ2-7; D is perhaps TRBD2 (6 bases). Germline V gene lookup returns CDR1 MDHEN and CDR2 SYDVKM. Trimming left V 6 bases short and J 3 bases short, with 12 bases between. CDR3 size: 13 residues.

The chain carries TRBV18 and TRBJ1-5; possibly TRBD1 for D (6 bases). The CDR3 is 16 residues long. CDR1 is KGHSH, CDR2 LQKENI, per germline. Trimming removed 6 bases at V and 0 bases at J, with 15 bases between. DNA for the CDR3: TGTGCCAGCTCTCAAGGACAGCCCGGTAGCAATCAGCCCCAGCATTTT. Protein: CASSQGQPGSNQPQHF.

The chain combines TRBV19 with TRBJ2-7; TRBD1 is a possible D gene (6 bases). V was clipped by 4 bases and J by 1 base, with 11 bases between them. Looked up from germline, CDR1 is LNHDA and CDR2 is SQIVND (reference sequence). The CDR3 is made up of 14 amino acids. CDR3 in amino acids: CASSSRDISYEQYF. The CDR3 region has the DNA TGTGCCAGTAGTAGCCGGGACATTTCCTACGAGCAGTACTTC.

The gene calls are TRBV9 and TRBJ2-1; the match to TRBD2 covers 9 bases. CDR1 is SGDLS, CDR2 YYNGEE, per germline. J lost 5 bases, V lost 0 bases, and 3 bases had no gene match. The CDR3 is 15 amino acids. The CDR3 sequence: CASSVATSGHNEQFF. The CDR3 nucleotides read TGTGCCAGCAGCGTAGCGACTAGCGGCCACAATGAGCAGTTCTTC.

The V call is TRBV6-1, the J call TRBJ1-2; D gene ambiguous. V was shortened by 4 bases and J by 2 bases, with 11 bases between the two germline ends. The CDR3 consists of 14 residues. The V gene's germline CDR1 is MNHNS and CDR2 SASEGT. The CDR3 DNA reads TGTGCCAGCAGTGGCAGGTTGTGGAACTATGGCTACACCTTC. Its protein is CASSGRLWNYGYTF.

This rearrangement joins TRBV7-8 to TRBJ1-5; 9 positions match TRBD1. The CDR3 runs 16 residues. CDR1 is SGHVS and CDR2 is FQNEAQ in the germline V gene. The V segment lost 1 base and the J segment 2 bases; nucleotides outside the gene matches: 3. The CDR3 coding sequence is TGTGCCAGCAGCTTAGGTAGACAGGGGGGCAATCAGCCCCAGCATTTT. Its protein is CASSLGRQGGNQPQHF.

This chain joins TRBV7-8 and TRBJ2-7, with 11 positions matching TRBD2. The CDR3 has 16 amino acids. J was trimmed by 3 bases and V by 5 bases; bases with no gene match: 9. CDR1 and CDR2 from the germline V gene are SGHVS and FQNEAQ. The CDR3: CASSPRLAGIVYEQYF. The DNA for the CDR3 is TGTGCCAGCAGCCCCAGACTAGCGGGAATTGTCTACGAGCAGTACTTC. Combining the CDR3 with reference TRBV7-8 and TRBJ2-7 gives the whole variable domain GAGVSQSPRYKVAKRGQDVALRCDPISGHVSLFWYQQALGQGPEFLTYFQNEAQLDKSGLPSDRFFAERPEGSVSTLKIQRTQQEDSAVYLCASSPRLAGIVYEQYFGPGTRLTVT.